This T cell receptor (beta chain) comes out of a study of cytomegalovirus exposure and HLA in healthy donors. Turning to this clone: What it recognizes is unknown.

Deletions cut 6 bases from V and 2 bases from J, with 11 bases between. CDR3 length equals 14 residues. From germline, CDR1 is MNHEY and CDR2 SMNVEV (reference sequence). Study-level findings and limits: Analyses of presence/absence relied on an assumption of roughly uniform sequencing depth across donors. In a later analysis, HLA-associated TCR beta chains were more clonally expanded than equally common others.

A multiplex PCR was run with 60 Vbeta primers and 13 Jbeta primers. Clones were sequenced by immunoSEQ multiplex PCR, and TCRdb holds only the in-frame ones, with some missing. The data hold 150,000 to 200,000 clones, with over 65% observed a single time. Donors likely had unrecorded immune exposures despite being nominally healthy when sampled. Material: PBMCs. The V gene is TRBV27, the J gene TRBJ1-5, with a possible D match to TRBD1 (6 bases). This sequence was found in a woman aged 25-40 years in good health and CMV-seropositive. CDR3 protein: CASRSGVGNQPQHF. The DNA for the CDR3 is TGTGCCAGCAGGTCAGGGGTTGGCAATCAGCCCCAGCATTTT.